The 6 T cell receptor beta chains below all came from one sample that was sequenced in a study of shared clonotypes between healthy human individuals. Measured with immunoSEQ multiplex PCR; TCRdb has only the in-frame clones, and not every one. The sample has roughly 1,600,000 clones; 98% are singletons. The sequenced material came from naive CD4+ T cells sorted from blood. Subset noted: CD45RA+ positively selected. The receptor source for this set is a man aged 25 to 45 in good health.

This chain connects TRBV19 to TRBJ2-1; 8 nucleotides align to TRBD1. The germline CDR1 and CDR2 sequences are LNHDA and SQIVND (reference sequence). V shed 3 bases and J 8 bases; nucleotides not matched to a gene: 9. The CDR3 loop spans 15 amino acids. The CDR3 coding sequence is TGTGCCAGTAGTATGGGACAGGTTACCATAGATGAGCAGTTCTTC. Translating gives CASSMGQVTIDEQFF.

This clone has a single count. The sample holds other DNA sequences that translate to the same CDR3. V is TRBV5-5 and J is TRBJ2-7; weak D call: TRBD2 (7 bases). Trimming removed 0 bases at V and 3 bases at J, with 13 bases between. CDR3 length: 15 residues. Germline V lookup: CDR1 SGHKS, CDR2 YYEKEE (reference sequence). The CDR3 here is CASSLEAGTYYEQYF. In DNA, the CDR3 is TGTGCCAGCAGCTTGGAAGCGGGGACATACTACGAGCAGTACTTC.

This chain uses TRBV27 with TRBJ2-7; weak D call: TRBD2 (6 bases). Germline CDR1 reads MNHEY; CDR2 reads SMNVEV (reference sequence). Between the trimmed V and J ends, which lost 0 bases and 2 bases, there was a span of 11 bases. This CDR3 comprises 15 residues. The CDR3 DNA is TGTGCCAGCAGTTTATCGGCTAGCGTAACCTACGAGCAGTACTTC. Translating gives CASSLSASVTYEQYF.

The chain combines TRBV2 with TRBJ2-2, with 16 nucleotides matching TRBD2. J lost 4 bases, V lost 6 bases, and 8 bases had no gene match. Germline CDR1 and CDR2: SNHLY and FYNNEI. The CDR3 has 18 residues. The CDR3 region has the DNA TGTGCCAGCAGAGCGGGACTAGCGGGAGGGCCGAGCACCGGGGAGCTGTTTTTT. It translates to CASRAGLAGGPSTGELFF.

The chain joins TRBV4-1 to TRBJ1-1; D not certain. CDR3 size: 13 residues. Trimming stripped 1 base from V and 5 bases from J, with 8 bases between. The germline CDR1 and CDR2 sequences are MGHRA and YSYEKL. This CDR3 reads CASSQVGLTEAFF. As DNA, the CDR3 is TGCGCCAGCAGCCAAGTGGGCCTGACTGAAGCTTTCTTT.

The V call is TRBV18, the J call TRBJ1-4; D unresolved. In germline, CDR1 is KGHSH, CDR2 LQKENI. V was cut by 1 base and J by 5 bases, with 14 bases left in between. The CDR3 loop spans 16 amino acids. The CDR3, as DNA: TGTGCCAGCTCACCACGTAACCCACCCTCCAATGAAAAACTGTTTTTT. Its protein is CASSPRNPPSNEKLFF.